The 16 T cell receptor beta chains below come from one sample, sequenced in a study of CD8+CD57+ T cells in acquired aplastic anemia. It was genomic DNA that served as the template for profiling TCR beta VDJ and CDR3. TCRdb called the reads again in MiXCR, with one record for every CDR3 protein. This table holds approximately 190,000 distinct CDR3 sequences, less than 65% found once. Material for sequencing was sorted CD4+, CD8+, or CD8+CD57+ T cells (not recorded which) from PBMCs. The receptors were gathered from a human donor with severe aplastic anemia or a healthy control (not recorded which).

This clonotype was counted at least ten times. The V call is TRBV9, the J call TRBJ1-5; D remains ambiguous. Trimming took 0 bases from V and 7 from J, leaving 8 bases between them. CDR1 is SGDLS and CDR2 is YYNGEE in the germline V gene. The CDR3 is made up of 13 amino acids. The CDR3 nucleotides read TGTGCCAGCAGCGTAGGTGAAAGGCAGCCCCAGCATTTT. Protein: CASSVGERQPQHF.

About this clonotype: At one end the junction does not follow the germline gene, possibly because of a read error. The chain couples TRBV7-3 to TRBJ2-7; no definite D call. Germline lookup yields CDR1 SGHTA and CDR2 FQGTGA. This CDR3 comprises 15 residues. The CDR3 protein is CAGSLDLSLNYEQYF. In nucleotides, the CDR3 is TGTGCCGGCAGCTTAGACCTCAGCCTAAACTACGAGCAGTACTTC.

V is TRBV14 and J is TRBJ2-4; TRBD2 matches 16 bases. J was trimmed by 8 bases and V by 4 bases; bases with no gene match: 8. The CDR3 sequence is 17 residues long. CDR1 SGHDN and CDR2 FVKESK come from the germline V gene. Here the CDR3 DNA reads TGTGCCAGCAGCCGAGGGACTAGCGGGAGGGCAATGGACATTCAGTACTTC. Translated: CASSRGTSGRAMDIQYF.

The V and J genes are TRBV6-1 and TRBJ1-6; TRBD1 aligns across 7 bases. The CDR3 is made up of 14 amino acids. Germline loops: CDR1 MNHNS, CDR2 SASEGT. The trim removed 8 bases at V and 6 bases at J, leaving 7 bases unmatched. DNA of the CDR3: TGTGCCAGCCGCGGGACAGAGGGTAATTCACCCCTCCACTTT. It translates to CASRGTEGNSPLHF.

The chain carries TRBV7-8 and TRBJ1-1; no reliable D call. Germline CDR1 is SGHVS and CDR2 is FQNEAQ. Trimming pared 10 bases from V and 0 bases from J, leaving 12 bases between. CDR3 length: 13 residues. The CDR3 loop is CATRTRMNTEAFF. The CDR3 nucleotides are TGTGCCACGAGGACGAGAATGAACACTGAAGCTTTCTTT.

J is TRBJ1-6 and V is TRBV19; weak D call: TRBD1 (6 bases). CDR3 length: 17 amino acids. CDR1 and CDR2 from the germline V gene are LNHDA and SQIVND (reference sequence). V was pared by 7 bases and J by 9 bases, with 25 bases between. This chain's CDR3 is CASTDSTGGIQSSPLHF. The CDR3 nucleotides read TGTGCCAGTACCGACTCGACAGGCGGCATCCAAAGTTCACCCCTCCACTTT.

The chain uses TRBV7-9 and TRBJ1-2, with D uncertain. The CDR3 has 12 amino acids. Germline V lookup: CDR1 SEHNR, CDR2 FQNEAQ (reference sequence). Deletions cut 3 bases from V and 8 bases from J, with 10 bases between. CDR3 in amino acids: CASSLYNGGYTF. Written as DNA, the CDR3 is TGTGCCAGCAGCTTGTACAACGGCGGCTACACCTTC.

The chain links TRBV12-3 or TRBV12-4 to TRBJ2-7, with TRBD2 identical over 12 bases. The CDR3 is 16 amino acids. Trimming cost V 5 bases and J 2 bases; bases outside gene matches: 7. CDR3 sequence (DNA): TGTGCCAGCAGTCAAACTAGCGGGGGGCCTGCCTACGAGCAGTACTTC. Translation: CASSQTSGGPAYEQYF.

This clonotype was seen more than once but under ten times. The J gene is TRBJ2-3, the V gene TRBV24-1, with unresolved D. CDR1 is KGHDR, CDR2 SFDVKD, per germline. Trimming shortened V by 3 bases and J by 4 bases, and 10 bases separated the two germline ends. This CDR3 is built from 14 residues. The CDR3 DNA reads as TGTGCCACCAGTGATCCAACGGGCCCAGATACGCAGTATTTT. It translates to CATSDPTGPDTQYF.

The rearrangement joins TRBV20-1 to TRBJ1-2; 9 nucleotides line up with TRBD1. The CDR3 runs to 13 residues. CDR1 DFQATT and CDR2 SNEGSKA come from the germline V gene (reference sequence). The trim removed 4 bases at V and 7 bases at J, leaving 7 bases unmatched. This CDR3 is CSANGQGKGGYTF. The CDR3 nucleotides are TGCAGTGCTAATGGACAGGGGAAAGGTGGCTACACCTTC.

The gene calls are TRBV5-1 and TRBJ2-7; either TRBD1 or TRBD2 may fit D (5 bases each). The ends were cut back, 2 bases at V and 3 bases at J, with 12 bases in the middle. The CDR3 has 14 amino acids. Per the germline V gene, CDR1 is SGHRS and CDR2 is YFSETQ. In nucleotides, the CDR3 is TGCGCCAGCAGCTTCGGGGCTGGCGACTACGAGCAGTACTTC. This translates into CASSFGAGDYEQYF.

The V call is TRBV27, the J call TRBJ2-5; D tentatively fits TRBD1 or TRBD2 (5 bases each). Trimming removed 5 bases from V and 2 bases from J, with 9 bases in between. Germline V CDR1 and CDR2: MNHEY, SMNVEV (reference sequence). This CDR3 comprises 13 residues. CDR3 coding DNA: TGTGCCAGCAGTGGGGGACGGCAAGAGACCCAGTACTTC. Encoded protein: CASSGGRQETQYF.

The CDR3 coding sequence is TGTGCCAGCAGTGCCCCGACTAGCGGGAGGCTCGAGCAGTTCTTC. Protein product: CASSAPTSGRLEQFF. The chain links TRBV12-3 or TRBV12-4 to TRBJ2-1; 13 bases align to TRBD2. Trimming at V came to 5 bases and at J to 10 bases, leaving 8 bases not matched to a gene. The CDR3 consists of 15 residues.

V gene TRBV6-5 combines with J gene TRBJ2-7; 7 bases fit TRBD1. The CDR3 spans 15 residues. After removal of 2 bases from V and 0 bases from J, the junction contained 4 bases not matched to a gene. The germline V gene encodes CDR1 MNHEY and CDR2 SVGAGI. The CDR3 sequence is CASSYGTDSSYEQYF. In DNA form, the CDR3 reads TGTGCCAGCAGTTACGGGACAGACAGCTCCTACGAGCAGTACTTC.

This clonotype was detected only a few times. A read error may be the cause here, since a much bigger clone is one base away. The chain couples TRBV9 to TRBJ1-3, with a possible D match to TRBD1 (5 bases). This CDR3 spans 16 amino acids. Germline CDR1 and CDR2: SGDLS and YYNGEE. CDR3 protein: CASSASLGGERNIIYF. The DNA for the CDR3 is TGTGCCAGCAGCGCCAGCCTCGGGGGGGAGAGAAACATCATATATTTT.

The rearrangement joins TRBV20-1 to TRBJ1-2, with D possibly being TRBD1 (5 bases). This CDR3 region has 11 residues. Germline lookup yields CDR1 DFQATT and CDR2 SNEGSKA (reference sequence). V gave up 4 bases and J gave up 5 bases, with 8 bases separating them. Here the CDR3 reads CSAKGPYGYTF. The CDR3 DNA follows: TGCAGTGCTAAGGGACCGTATGGCTACACCTTC.